This paragraph reports one T cell receptor (beta chain). No antigen is known for it. This sample is part of a study of beta chain features in type 1 diabetes. General study results and limits: Diminished insertions and augmented deletions at VDJ junctions characterized type 1 diabetes patients. For TCRB rearrangement, an influence of HLA type remained unresolved here. In every one of the four CD4+ subsets, TCRB CDR3s were moderately but significantly shorter in Type 1 diabetes patients.

Isolated RNA was reverse transcribed in full, so expressed TCRB transcripts were sequenced. Using immunoSEQ multiplex PCR, the repertoire was profiled, and TCRdb retains in-frame clones only, with some absent. The top ten hold roughly 0.13% of the sample, which has around 45,000 clones, approximately 43% seen once. The authors took one heparinised blood draw, averaging roughly 120 mL, from each donor. From germline, CDR1 is MDHEN and CDR2 SYDVKM. The CDR3 contains 18 residues. Trimming at V came to 5 bases and at J to 9 bases, leaving 18 bases not matched to a gene. The sequence was collected from a young man with type 1 diabetes. V is TRBV28 and J is TRBJ2-1, with 11 bases identical to TRBD2. The sequenced sample consisted of stem cell memory CD4+ T cells from blood. The CDR3 sequence: CASSPPLAGGPGLGEQFF. Here the CDR3 DNA reads TGTGCCAGCAGTCCCCCCTTAGCGGGAGGGCCGGGTCTCGGTGAGCAGTTCTTC.